This T cell receptor beta chain emerged from a study of metastatic and nonmetastatic thyroid tumors. No patient received treatment before thyroid surgery. The CDR3 runs to 14 residues. The germline gives CDR1 WNHNN, CDR2 SYGVQD (reference sequence). V shed 1 base, J shed 9 bases, and the junction held 6 bases outside the gene matches. TCRdb ran MiXCR on the PCR reads. The sample gives some 15,000 clones, approximately 32% of which show up once; 45% to 55% is in the top ten. This clone was recorded at least ten times. The clonotype originates from a male donor with papillary thyroid cancer or a benign thyroid nodule (not recorded which). Some clones in this sample may be carry-over from other donors' samples. The rearrangement joins TRBV10-1 to TRBJ2-1; TRBD2 matches at 7 bases. The sequencing input was tumor tissue. CDR3: CASSELSWGGEQFF. CDR3 sequence (DNA): TGCGCCAGCAGTGAGTTATCTTGGGGGGGTGAGCAGTTCTTC.